The source of this TCR beta chain is a study of blood T cell repertoires in COVID-19. V lost 6 bases, J lost 3 bases, and 15 bases lay in between. The CDR3 has 14 amino acids. Germline CDR1 MNHEY, CDR2 SVGAGI. TCRdb's copy holds only in-frame clones and misses some; the assay was immunoSEQ multiplex PCR. The sample has about 74,000 clones, roughly 79% seen once. The genes are TRBV6-5 and TRBJ2-7; TRBD2 might be the D (5 bases). The receptor was isolated from a man in his sixties or seventies with acute or convalescent COVID-19. The sequenced material came from peripheral blood. This CDR3 is CASRLRDGDYEQYF. For the CDR3, the DNA is TGTGCCAGCAGGCTACGCGACGGGGACTACGAGCAGTACTTC.